The 24 T cell receptor beta chains below come from one sample, sequenced in a study of cytomegalovirus exposure and HLA in healthy donors. Primers for the PCR totalled 60 Vbeta and 13 Jbeta. Method: immunoSEQ multiplex PCR; TCRdb's copy keeps in-frame clones and lacks some. The table shows some 180,000 clones, with about 9% occurring only once. Sequencing used PBMCs. Receptor source: a woman aged 30 to 39 in good health and CMV-seropositive.

The chain uses TRBV7-9 and TRBJ1-4; weak D call: TRBD1 (5 bases). V was pared by 5 bases and J by 6 bases, with 19 bases between. The CDR3 extends over 16 amino acids. The germline V gene encodes CDR1 SEHNR and CDR2 FQNEAQ (reference sequence). The CDR3 nucleotides read TGTGCCAGCAGCCCCGAGGTGGCAGGGAGGGATGAAAAACTGTTTTTT. This codes for CASSPEVAGRDEKLFF.

The chain recombines TRBV7-8 with TRBJ2-6, with unresolved D. V lost 3 bases and J 1 base, leaving 7 bases between the germline ends. The V gene's germline CDR1 is SGHVS and CDR2 FQNEAQ. The CDR3 is 15 amino acids. DNA for the CDR3: TGTGCCAGCAGCTTCGTATTATCTGGGGCCAACGTCCTGACTTTC. Amino acid sequence: CASSFVLSGANVLTF.

A word on this clone: Sequence at one end of the junction differs from germline and may be a read error. This sequence joins TRBV27 and TRBJ2-7; D perhaps matches TRBD2 (7 bases). This CDR3 contains 13 residues. Per the germline V gene, CDR1 is MNHEY and CDR2 is SMNVEV (reference sequence). The CDR3 sequence: CGSRGRAPGEQYF. For the CDR3, the DNA is TGCGGCAGTAGGGGGAGGGCCCCGGGGGAGCAGTACTTC.

In the case of this clone: One end of the junction fails to match germline, which may point to a read error. The chain employs TRBV7-3 and TRBJ1-2, with TRBD1 matching over 8 bases. The CDR3 is made up of 13 amino acids. The V gene's germline CDR1 is SGHTA and CDR2 FQGTGA. CDR3 amino acids: CASSRTGNSGYTF. DNA for the CDR3: TGTGCCAGCAGCCGGACAGGGAACTCTGGCTACACCTTC.

This clone was found a few times. The chain is built from TRBV2 and TRBJ1-4, with D perhaps TRBD1 (6 bases). This CDR3 region has 15 residues. Looked up from germline, CDR1 is SNHLY and CDR2 is FYNNEI. The V gene lost 4 bases and the J gene lost 5 bases, with 14 bases spanning the gap. The CDR3 loop reads CASSGTGTSNEKLFF. CDR3 nucleotides: TGTGCCAGCAGTGGGACCGGGACATCGAATGAAAAACTGTTTTTT. Using reference TRBV2 and TRBJ1-4 for the parts outside the CDR3, the full variable domain is EPEVTQTPSHQVTQMGQEVILRCVPISNHLYFYWYRQILGQKVEFLVSFYNNEISEKSEIFDDQFSVERPDGSNFTLKIRSTKLEDSAMYFCASSGTGTSNEKLFFGSGTQLSVL.

V is TRBV19 and J is TRBJ2-1; the match to TRBD2 covers 9 bases. V shed 5 bases and J 4 bases; nucleotides not matched to a gene: 6. The V gene's germline CDR1 is LNHDA and CDR2 SQIVND (reference sequence). The CDR3 consists of 15 residues. CDR3 sequence: CASSYLAGPYNEQFF. CDR3 coding DNA: TGTGCCAGTAGTTATCTAGCGGGGCCTTACAATGAGCAGTTCTTC.

In its sample, this clone was seen a few times. This rearrangement joins TRBV2 to TRBJ2-7, with D unresolved. There are 12 residues in the CDR3. Trimming removed 8 bases from V and 3 bases from J, with 11 bases in between. Germline assignment: CDR1 SNHLY and CDR2 FYNNEI. The CDR3, as DNA: TGTGCCAGCCATTCTCTTAGCTACGAGCAGTACTTC. Its translation is CASHSLSYEQYF.

This clone was seen a few times. The J gene is TRBJ2-1, the V gene TRBV6-6; 7 nucleotides line up with TRBD2. CDR3 size: 16 residues. V shed 6 bases and J 7 bases; nucleotides not matched to a gene: 15. The germline V gene has CDR1 MNHNY and CDR2 SVGAGI (reference sequence). The CDR3 is CASRILGGSTKNEQFF. The CDR3 nucleotides read TGTGCCAGCAGGATACTTGGCGGGAGCACGAAGAATGAGCAGTTCTTC.

This sequence joins TRBV9 and TRBJ2-2; a weak D match, TRBD2 (5 bases). CDR3 length: 15 amino acids. The V end was cut by 0 bases, the J end by 2 bases, with 8 bases between. Germline assignment: CDR1 SGDLS and CDR2 YYNGEE. As DNA, the CDR3 is TGTGCCAGCAGCGTAGGAGACTATAACACCGGGGAGCTGTTTTTT. Translating it yields CASSVGDYNTGELFF.

The rearrangement uses TRBV7-8 and TRBJ2-7; 7 bases map to TRBD2. The CDR3 sequence is 15 residues long. Losses at the gene ends were 2 bases for V and 0 bases for J; bases not matched to a gene: 4. Germline V gene data show CDR1 as SGHVS and CDR2 as FQNEAQ. The DNA for the CDR3 is TGTGCCAGCAGCTTAAGGGCTAGCGGCTCCTACGAGCAGTACTTC. Translation: CASSLRASGSYEQYF.

The chain links TRBV27 to TRBJ2-7; TRBD2 matches 9 bases. Germline-derived CDR1 and CDR2 are MNHEY and SMNVEV (reference sequence). The CDR3 extends over 15 amino acids. Trimming removed 5 bases from V and 3 bases from J; junction bases left unmatched: 8. The CDR3 sequence is CASSQVREGFYEQYF. The CDR3 bases are TGTGCCAGCAGTCAAGTGCGGGAGGGATTCTACGAGCAGTACTTC.

This clone was seen a few times. The J gene is TRBJ2-5, the V gene TRBV29-1; maybe TRBD2 (5 bases). Germline-derived CDR1 and CDR2 are SQVTM and ANQGSEA. The CDR3 spans 14 residues. V dropped 5 bases and J dropped 5 bases, with 18 bases sitting between them. Here the CDR3 reads CSVREGRESETQYF. CDR3 coding DNA: TGCAGCGTTCGAGAGGGCAGAGAATCCGAGACCCAGTACTTC.

This clone has a handful of counts. This chain links TRBV5-1 with TRBJ2-5, with 14 bases matching TRBD2. Looked up from germline, CDR1 is SGHRS and CDR2 is YFSETQ. CDR3 length equals 13 residues. The V segment lost 7 bases and the J segment 5 bases; nucleotides outside the gene matches: 1. The chain's CDR3 is CASRLAGGETQYF. The DNA for the CDR3 is TGCGCCAGCCGACTAGCGGGAGGGGAGACCCAGTACTTC.

This clone was seen only a few times. The chain carries TRBV9 and TRBJ2-3; D may be TRBD2 (6 bases). CDR1 and CDR2 (germline): SGDLS, YYNGEE. The CDR3 sequence is 17 residues long. V lost 4 bases and J lost 0, with 18 bases in between. CDR3 in amino acids: CASSFLSSGSSTDTQYF. CDR3 coding DNA: TGTGCCAGCAGCTTCTTAAGTAGCGGATCTAGCACAGATACGCAGTATTTT.

This clone was found a few times. The rearrangement links TRBV6-4 to TRBJ2-7; 7 positions match TRBD1. Trimming at V came to 8 bases and at J to 2 bases, leaving 9 bases not matched to a gene. CDR1 is MRHNA, CDR2 SNTAGT, per germline. This CDR3 region has 14 residues. The DNA for the CDR3 is TGTGCCAGCCGTTACAGGGGCAGGACCTACGAGCAGTACTTC. As protein: CASRYRGRTYEQYF.

This clone was seen more than once but under ten times. The V call is TRBV11-2, the J call TRBJ2-5; TRBD2 agrees at 7 bases. With V trimmed by 1 base and J by 4 bases, 6 bases remained unmatched. Germline assignment: CDR1 SGHAT and CDR2 FQNNGV. The CDR3 extends over 15 amino acids. The CDR3: CASSLVLGGGETQYF. CDR3 DNA: TGTGCCAGCAGCTTAGTGTTGGGGGGGGGAGAGACCCAGTACTTC.

The rearrangement joins TRBV6-1 to TRBJ2-7; 8 bases are a match to TRBD1. This CDR3 has 13 amino acids. From germline, CDR1 is MNHNS and CDR2 SASEGT. The V segment lost 8 bases and the J segment 4 bases; nucleotides outside the gene matches: 7. CDR3 amino acids: CASRTGWRYEQYF. The DNA of the CDR3 is TGTGCCAGCCGGACAGGGTGGCGTTACGAGCAGTACTTC.

This clone has a handful of counts. The V and J genes are TRBV9 and TRBJ2-5, with D possibly being TRBD2 (6 bases). Germline V gene lookup returns CDR1 SGDLS and CDR2 YYNGEE. This CDR3 contains 16 residues. The V and J ends lost 0 bases and 0 bases respectively, with 12 bases between them. CDR3: CASSVEGSGDQETQYF. The CDR3, as DNA: TGTGCCAGCAGCGTAGAGGGTAGCGGAGACCAAGAGACCCAGTACTTC.

This clone was seen only a few times. The CDR3 region is CATPLKTPNQETQYF. CDR3 nucleotides: TGCGCCACCCCACTTAAAACCCCTAATCAAGAGACCCAGTACTTC. This rearrangement joins TRBV5-1 to TRBJ2-5; D gene ambiguous. The V end lost 9 bases, the J end lost 2 bases, and 20 bases lay between the germline ends. Germline assignment: CDR1 SGHRS and CDR2 YFSETQ. This CDR3 contains 15 residues.

This chain uses TRBV4-1 with TRBJ2-3, with TRBD2 matching over 7 bases. The CDR3 sequence is 14 residues long. Germline V lookup: CDR1 MGHRA, CDR2 YSYEKL. J gave up 5 bases and V 4 bases, and 6 bases lay outside the gene matches. CDR3 nucleotide sequence: TGCGCCAGCAGCCTTCTCGGGGGGAGAGATACGCAGTATTTT. Amino acids: CASSLLGGRDTQYF.

The chain recombines TRBV7-9 with TRBJ2-2; D is undetermined. Trimming removed 3 bases at V and 7 bases at J, with 9 bases between. CDR1 and CDR2 (germline): SEHNR, FQNEAQ (reference sequence). This CDR3 contains 13 residues. In DNA, the CDR3 is TGTGCCAGCAGCTTCGGCGGCCACGGGGAGCTGTTTTTT. Translating it yields CASSFGGHGELFF.

The gene calls are TRBV11-2 and TRBJ1-4, with 9 bases lining up with TRBD1. Trimming at V came to 5 bases and at J to 4 bases, leaving 5 bases not matched to a gene. Germline CDR1 reads SGHAT; CDR2 reads FQNNGV. The length of the CDR3 is 15 residues. Here the CDR3 reads CASSVTGGFNEKLFF. The CDR3 coding sequence is TGTGCCAGCAGCGTCACAGGGGGCTTTAATGAAAAACTGTTTTTT.

J is TRBJ1-3 and V is TRBV7-8, with a possible D match to TRBD1 (5 bases). V was clipped by 6 bases and J by 4 bases, with 13 bases between them. CDR3 length: 14 residues. Germline V lookup: CDR1 SGHVS, CDR2 FQNEAQ. The CDR3 reads CASRSGRGGNTIYF. The CDR3 DNA reads TGTGCCAGCAGGTCTGGGCGGGGGGGAAACACCATATATTTT.

The chain has TRBV2 and TRBJ1-2; D gene unclear. The CDR3 contains 15 residues. The V end lost 4 bases, the J end lost 1 base, and 13 bases lay between the germline ends. CDR1 is SNHLY, CDR2 FYNNEI, per germline. In DNA, the CDR3 is TGTGCCAGCAGTGCACAGTTTTACAATAACTATGGCTACACCTTC. Translation gives CASSAQFYNNYGYTF.